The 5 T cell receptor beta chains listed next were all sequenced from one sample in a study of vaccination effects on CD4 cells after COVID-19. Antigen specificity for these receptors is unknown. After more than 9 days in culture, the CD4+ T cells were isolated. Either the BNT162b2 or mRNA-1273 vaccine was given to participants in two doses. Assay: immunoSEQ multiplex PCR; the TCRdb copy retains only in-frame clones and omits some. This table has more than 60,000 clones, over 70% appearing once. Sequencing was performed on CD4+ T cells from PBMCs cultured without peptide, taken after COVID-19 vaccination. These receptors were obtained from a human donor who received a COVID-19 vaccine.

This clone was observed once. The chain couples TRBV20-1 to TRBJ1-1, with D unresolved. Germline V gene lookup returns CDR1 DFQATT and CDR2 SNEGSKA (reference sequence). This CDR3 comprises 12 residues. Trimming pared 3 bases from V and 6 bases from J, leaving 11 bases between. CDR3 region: CSASFDLPEAFF. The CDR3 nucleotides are TGCAGTGCTAGTTTTGACCTCCCTGAAGCTTTCTTT.

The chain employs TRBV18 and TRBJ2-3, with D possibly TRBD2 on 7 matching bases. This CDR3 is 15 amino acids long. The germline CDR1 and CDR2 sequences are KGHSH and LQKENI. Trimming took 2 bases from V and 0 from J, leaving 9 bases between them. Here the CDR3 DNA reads TGTGCCAGCTCACCAGCGGGGGCTAGCACAGATACGCAGTATTTT. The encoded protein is CASSPAGASTDTQYF.

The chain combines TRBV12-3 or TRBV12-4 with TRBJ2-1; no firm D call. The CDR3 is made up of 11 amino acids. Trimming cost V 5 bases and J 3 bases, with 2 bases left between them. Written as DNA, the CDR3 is TGTGCCAGCAGTAACTACAATGAGCAGTTCTTC. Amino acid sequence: CASSNYNEQFF.

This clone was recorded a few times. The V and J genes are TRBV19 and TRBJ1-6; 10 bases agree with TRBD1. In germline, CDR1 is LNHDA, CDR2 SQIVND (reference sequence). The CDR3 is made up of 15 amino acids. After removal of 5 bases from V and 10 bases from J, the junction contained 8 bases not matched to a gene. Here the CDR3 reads CASSVAGTGVSPLHF. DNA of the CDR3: TGTGCCAGTAGTGTGGCCGGGACAGGGGTGTCACCCCTCCACTTT.

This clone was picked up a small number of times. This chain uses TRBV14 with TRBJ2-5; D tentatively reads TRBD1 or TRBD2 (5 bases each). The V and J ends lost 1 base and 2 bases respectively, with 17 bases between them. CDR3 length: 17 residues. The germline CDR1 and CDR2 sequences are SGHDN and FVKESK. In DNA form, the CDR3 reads TGTGCCAGCAGCCAAGGGTCCGGGGCTAGCTATCAAGAGACCCAGTACTTC. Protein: CASSQGSGASYQETQYF.